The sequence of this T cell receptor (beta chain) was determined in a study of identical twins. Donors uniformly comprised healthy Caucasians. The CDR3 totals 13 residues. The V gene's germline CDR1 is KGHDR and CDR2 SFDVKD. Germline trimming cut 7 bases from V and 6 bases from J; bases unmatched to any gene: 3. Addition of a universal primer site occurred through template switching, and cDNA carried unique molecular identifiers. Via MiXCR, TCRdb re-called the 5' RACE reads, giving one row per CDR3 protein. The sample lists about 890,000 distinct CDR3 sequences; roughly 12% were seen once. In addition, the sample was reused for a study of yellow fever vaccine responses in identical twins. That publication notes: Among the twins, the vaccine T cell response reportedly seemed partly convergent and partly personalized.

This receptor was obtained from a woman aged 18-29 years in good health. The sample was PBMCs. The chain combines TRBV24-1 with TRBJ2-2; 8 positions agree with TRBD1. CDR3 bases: TGTGCCACCAGCGGACAGGGTTCCGGGGAGCTGTTTTTT. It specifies CATSGQGSGELFF.